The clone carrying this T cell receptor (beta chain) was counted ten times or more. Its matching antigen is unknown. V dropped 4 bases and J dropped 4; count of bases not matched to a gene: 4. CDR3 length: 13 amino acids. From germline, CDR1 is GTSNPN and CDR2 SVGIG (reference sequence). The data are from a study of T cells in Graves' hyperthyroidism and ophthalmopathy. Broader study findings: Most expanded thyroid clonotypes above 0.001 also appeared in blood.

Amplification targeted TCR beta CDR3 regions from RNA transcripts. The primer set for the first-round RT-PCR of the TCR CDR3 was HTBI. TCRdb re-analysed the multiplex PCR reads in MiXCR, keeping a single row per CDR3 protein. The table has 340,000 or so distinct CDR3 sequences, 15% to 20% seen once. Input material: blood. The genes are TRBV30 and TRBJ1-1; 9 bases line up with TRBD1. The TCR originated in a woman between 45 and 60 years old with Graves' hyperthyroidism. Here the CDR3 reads CAWTRDRATEAFF. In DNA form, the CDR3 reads TGTGCCTGGACCCGGGACAGGGCCACTGAAGCTTTCTTT. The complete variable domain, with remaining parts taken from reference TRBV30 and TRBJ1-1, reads SQTIHQWPATLVQPVGSPLSLECTVEGTSNPNLYWYRQAAGRGLQLLFYSVGIGQISSEVPQNLSASRPQDRQFILSSKKLLLSDSGFYLCAWTRDRATEAFFGQGTRLTVV.